This TCR beta chain is from a study of blood T cell repertoires in COVID-19. CDR3 length: 17 residues. With 5 bases clipped from V and 3 bases from J, the junction kept 9 bases outside the gene matches. Germline CDR1 MNHEY, CDR2 SVGEGT. Authors' analysis steps: Estimation of nucleated cell counts was performed using reference gene primer amplification. The method was immunoSEQ multiplex PCR; TCRdb's version includes in-frame clones alone and lacks a portion of them. From that table come the V and J calls and clone size; the DNA was used to work out D and trimming. The sample contains some 150,000 clones, around 86% of which appear only once.

Sequencing used peripheral blood. The TCR sequence derives from a man aged 45-65 years with active COVID-19. The V call is TRBV6-2 or TRBV6-3, the J call TRBJ1-6, with 8 bases fitting TRBD1. The CDR3 region has the DNA TGTGCCAGCAGTCTCCGACAGGGGCTTTTCTATAATTCACCCCTCCACTTT. Translated: CASSLRQGLFYNSPLHF.